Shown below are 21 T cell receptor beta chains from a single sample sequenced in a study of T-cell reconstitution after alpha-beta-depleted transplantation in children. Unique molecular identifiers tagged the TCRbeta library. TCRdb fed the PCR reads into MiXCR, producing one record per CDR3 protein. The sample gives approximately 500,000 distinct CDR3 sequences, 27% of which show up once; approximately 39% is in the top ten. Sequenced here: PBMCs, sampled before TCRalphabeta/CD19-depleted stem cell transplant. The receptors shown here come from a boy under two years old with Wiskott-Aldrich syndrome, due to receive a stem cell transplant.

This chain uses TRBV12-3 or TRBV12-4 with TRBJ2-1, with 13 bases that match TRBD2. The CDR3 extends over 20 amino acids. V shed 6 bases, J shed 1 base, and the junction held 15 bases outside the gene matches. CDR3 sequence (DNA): TGTGCCAGCAGCTGGCAACCTGGGACTAGCGGGATAGGGTCCTACAATGAGCAGTTCTTC. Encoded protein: CASSWQPGTSGIGSYNEQFF.

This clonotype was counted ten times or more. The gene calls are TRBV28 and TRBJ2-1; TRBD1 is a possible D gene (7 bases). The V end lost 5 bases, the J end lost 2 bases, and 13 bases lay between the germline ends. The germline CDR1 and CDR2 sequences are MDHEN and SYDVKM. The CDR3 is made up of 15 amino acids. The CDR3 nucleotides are TGTGCCAGCAGTCCAGGGGGGACAACCTACAATGAGCAGTTCTTC. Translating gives CASSPGGTTYNEQFF.

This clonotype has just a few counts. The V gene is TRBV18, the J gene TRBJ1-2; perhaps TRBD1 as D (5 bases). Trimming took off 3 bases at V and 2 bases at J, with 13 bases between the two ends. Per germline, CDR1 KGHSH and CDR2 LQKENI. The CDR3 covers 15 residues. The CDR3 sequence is CASSPGRAPNYGYTF. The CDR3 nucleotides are TGTGCCAGCTCACCTGGCAGGGCACCCAACTATGGCTACACCTTC.

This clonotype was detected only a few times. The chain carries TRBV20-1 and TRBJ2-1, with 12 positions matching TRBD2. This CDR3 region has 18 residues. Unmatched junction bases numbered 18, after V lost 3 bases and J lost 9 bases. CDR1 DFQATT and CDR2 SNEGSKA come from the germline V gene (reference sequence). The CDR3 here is CSASSRRLAGVPWREQFF. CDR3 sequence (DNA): TGCAGTGCTAGCAGCAGGAGACTAGCGGGAGTCCCTTGGCGTGAGCAGTTCTTC.

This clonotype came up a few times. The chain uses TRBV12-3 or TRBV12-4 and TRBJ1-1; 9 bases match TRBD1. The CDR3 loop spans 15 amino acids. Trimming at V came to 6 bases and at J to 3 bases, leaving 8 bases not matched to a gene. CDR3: CASRGDRVRDTEAFF. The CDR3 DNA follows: TGTGCCAGCAGAGGGGACAGGGTTCGGGACACTGAAGCTTTCTTT.

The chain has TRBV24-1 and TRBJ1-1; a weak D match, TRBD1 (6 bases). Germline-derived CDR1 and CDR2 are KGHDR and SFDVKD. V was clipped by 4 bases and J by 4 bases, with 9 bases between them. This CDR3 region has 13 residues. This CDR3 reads CATSEGAATEAFF. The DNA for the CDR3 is TGTGCCACCAGTGAGGGGGCTGCCACTGAAGCTTTCTTT.

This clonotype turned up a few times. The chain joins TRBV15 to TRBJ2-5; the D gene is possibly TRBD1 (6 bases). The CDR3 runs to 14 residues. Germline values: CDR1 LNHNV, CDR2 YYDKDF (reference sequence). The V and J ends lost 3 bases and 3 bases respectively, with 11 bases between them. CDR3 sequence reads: CATSSFRTEETQYF. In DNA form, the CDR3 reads TGTGCCACCAGCAGCTTTCGGACAGAAGAGACCCAGTACTTC. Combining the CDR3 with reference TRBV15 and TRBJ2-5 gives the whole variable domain DAMVIQNPRYQVTQFGKPVTLSCSQTLNHNVMYWYQQKSSQAPKLLFHYYDKDFNNEADTPDNFQSRRPNTSFCFLDIRSPGLGDTAMYLCATSSFRTEETQYFGPGTRLLVL.

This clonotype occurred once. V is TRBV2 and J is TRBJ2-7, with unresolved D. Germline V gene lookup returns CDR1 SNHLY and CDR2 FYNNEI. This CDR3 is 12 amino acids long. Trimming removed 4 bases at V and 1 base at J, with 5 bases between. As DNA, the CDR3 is TGTGCCAGCAGTGGCGTATCCTACGAGCAGTACTTC. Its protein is CASSGVSYEQYF.

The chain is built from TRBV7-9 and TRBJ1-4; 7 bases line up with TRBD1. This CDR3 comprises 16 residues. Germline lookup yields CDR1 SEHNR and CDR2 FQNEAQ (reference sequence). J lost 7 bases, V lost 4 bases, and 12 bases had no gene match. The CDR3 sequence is CASSSAGRGQGEKLFF. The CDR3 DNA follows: TGTGCCAGCAGCTCCGCAGGGAGGGGGCAAGGTGAAAAACTGTTTTTT.

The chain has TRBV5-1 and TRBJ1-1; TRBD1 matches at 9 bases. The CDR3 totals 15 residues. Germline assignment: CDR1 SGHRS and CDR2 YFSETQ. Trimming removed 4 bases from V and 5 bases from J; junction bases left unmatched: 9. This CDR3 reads CASSGGTGLRTEAFF. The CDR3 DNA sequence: TGCGCCAGCAGCGGAGGGACAGGGCTGAGGACTGAAGCTTTCTTT.

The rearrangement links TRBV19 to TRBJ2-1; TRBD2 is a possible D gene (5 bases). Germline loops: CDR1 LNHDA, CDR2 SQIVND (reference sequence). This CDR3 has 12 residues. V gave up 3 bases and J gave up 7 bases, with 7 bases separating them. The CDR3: CASSMGGNEQFF. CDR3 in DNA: TGTGCCAGTAGTATGGGCGGGAATGAGCAGTTCTTC.

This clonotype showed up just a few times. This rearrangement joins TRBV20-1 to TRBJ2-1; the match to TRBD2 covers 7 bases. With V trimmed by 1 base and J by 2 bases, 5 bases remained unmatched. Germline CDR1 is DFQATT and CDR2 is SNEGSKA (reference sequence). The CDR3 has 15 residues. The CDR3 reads CSARGTSATYNEQFF. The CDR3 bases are TGCAGTGCTAGAGGAACTAGCGCTACCTACAATGAGCAGTTCTTC.

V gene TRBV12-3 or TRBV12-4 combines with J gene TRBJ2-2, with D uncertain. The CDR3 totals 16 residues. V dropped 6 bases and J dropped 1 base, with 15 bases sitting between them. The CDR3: CASRDRPGGNTGELFF. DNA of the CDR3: TGTGCCAGCAGGGATCGGCCCGGCGGGAACACCGGGGAGCTGTTTTTT.

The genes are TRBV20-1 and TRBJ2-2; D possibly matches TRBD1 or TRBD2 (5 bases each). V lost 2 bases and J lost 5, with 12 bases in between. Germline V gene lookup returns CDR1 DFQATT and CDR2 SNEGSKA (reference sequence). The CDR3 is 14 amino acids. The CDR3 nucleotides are TGCAGTGCTAGACGGGGCCGTGGGACCGGGGAGCTGTTTTTT. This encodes CSARRGRGTGELFF.

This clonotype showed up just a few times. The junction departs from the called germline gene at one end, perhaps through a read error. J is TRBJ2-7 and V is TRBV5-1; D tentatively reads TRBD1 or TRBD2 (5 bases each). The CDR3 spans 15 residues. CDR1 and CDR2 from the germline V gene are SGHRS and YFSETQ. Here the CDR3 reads CASSLRAGSSYEQYF. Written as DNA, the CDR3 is TGTGCCAGCAGTTTACGGGCAGGGAGCTCCTACGAGCAGTACTTC.

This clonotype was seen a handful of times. DNA for the CDR3: TGTGCCAGCAGCTTGGTGTCAGGGGGCCCCTTAATCCGTACGCAGTATTTT. Translated: CASSLVSGGPLIRTQYF. This rearrangement joins TRBV5-5 to TRBJ2-3; 8 nucleotides agree with TRBD1. Germline V gives CDR1 SGHKS, CDR2 YYEKEE (reference sequence). With 0 bases clipped from V and 8 bases from J, the junction kept 14 bases outside the gene matches. This CDR3 has 17 amino acids.

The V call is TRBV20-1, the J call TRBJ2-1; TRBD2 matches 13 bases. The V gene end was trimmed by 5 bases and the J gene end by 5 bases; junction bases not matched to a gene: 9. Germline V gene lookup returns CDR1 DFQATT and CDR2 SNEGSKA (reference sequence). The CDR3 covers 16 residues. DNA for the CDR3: TGCAGTGCTCCCTGGACTAGCGGGAGTATCCACAATGAGCAGTTCTTC. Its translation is CSAPWTSGSIHNEQFF.

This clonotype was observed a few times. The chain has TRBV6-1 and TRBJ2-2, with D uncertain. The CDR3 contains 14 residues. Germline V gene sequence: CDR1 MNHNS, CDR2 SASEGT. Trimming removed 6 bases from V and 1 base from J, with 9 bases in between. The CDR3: CASRGSLNTGELFF. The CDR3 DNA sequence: TGTGCCAGCAGGGGGTCCCTGAACACCGGGGAGCTGTTTTTT.

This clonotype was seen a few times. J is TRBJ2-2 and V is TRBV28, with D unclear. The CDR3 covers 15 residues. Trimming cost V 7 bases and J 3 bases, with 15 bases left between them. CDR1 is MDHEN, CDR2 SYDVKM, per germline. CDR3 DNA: TGTGCCAGCAACATCCTAGGGCAGTACACCGGGGAGCTGTTTTTT. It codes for CASNILGQYTGELFF.

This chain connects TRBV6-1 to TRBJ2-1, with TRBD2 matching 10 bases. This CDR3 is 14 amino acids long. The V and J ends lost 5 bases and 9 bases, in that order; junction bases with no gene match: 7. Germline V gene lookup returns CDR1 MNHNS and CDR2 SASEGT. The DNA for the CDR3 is TGTGCCAGCAGTAGAGCGGGAGGGGTGGCTGAGCAGTTCTTC. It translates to CASSRAGGVAEQFF.

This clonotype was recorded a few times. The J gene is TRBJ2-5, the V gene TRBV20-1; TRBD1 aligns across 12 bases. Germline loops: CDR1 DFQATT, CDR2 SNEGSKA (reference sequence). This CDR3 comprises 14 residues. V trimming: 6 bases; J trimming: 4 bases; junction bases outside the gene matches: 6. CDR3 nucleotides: TGCAGTGCGAGACCGGGACAGGGGGCAGAGACCCAGTACTTC. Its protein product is CSARPGQGAETQYF.